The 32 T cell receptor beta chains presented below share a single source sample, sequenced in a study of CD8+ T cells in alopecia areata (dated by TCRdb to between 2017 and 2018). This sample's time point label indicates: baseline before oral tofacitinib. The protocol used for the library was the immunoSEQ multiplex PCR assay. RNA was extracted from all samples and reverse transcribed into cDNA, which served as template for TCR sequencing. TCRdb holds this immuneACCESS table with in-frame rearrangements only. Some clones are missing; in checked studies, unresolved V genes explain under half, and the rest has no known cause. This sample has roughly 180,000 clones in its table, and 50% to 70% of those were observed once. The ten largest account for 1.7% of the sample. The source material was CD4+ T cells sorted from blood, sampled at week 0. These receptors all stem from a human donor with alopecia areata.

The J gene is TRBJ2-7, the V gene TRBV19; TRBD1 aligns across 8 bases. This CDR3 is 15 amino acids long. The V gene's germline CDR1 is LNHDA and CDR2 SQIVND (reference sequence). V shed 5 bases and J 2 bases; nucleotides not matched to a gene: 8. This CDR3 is CASSRSTGQAYEQYF. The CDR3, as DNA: TGTGCCAGTAGTCGTTCCACGGGACAGGCCTACGAGCAGTACTTC.

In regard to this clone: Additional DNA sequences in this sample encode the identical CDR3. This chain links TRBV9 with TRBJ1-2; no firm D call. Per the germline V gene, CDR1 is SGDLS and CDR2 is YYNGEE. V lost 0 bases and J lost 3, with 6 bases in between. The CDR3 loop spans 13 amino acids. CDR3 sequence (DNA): TGTGCCAGCAGCGTAGAAGGTCACTATGGCTACACCTTC. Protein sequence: CASSVEGHYGYTF.

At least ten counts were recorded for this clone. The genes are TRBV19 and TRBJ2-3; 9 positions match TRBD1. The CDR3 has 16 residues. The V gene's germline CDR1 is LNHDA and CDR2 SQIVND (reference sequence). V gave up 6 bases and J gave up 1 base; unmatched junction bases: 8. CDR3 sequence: CASRSNRGRGTDTQYF. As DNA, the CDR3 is TGTGCCAGTAGAAGTAACAGGGGGCGAGGCACAGATACGCAGTATTTT. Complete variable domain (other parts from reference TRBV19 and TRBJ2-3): DGGITQSPKYLFRKEGQNVTLSCEQNLNHDAMYWYRQDPGQGLRLIYYSQIVNDFQKGDIAEGYSVSREKKESFPLTVTSAQKNPTAFYLCASRSNRGRGTDTQYFGPGTRLTVL.

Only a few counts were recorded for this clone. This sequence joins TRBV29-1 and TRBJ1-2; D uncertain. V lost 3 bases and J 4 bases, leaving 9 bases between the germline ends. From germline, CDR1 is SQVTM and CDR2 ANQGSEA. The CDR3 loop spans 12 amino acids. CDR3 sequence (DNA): TGCAGCGTTGATCCCGACACCTATGGCTACACCTTC. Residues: CSVDPDTYGYTF.

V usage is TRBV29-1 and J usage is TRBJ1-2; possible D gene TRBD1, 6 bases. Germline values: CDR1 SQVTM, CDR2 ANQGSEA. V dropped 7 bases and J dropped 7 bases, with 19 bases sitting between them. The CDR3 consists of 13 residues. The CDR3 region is CSALQGIPPGYTF. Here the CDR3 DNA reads TGCAGCGCCCTACAGGGAATCCCGCCTGGCTACACCTTC.

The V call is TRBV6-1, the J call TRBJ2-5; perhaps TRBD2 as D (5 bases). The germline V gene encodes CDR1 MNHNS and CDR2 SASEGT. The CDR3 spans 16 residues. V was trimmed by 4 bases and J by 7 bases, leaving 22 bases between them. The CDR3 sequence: CASSGSVVGPRGTQYF. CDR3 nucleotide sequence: TGTGCCAGCAGTGGTAGCGTAGTCGGGCCTCGTGGGACCCAGTACTTC.

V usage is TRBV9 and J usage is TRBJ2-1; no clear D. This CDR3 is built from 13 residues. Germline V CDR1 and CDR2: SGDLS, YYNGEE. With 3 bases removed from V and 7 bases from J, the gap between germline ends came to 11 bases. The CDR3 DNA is TGTGCCAGCAGCGCGCCTAACCAAAATGAGCAGTTCTTC. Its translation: CASSAPNQNEQFF.

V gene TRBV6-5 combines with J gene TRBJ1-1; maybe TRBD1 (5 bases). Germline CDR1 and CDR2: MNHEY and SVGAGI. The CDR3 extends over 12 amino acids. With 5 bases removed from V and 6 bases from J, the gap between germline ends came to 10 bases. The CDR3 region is CASSKGTAEAFF. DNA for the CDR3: TGTGCCAGCAGTAAAGGGACGGCTGAAGCTTTCTTT.

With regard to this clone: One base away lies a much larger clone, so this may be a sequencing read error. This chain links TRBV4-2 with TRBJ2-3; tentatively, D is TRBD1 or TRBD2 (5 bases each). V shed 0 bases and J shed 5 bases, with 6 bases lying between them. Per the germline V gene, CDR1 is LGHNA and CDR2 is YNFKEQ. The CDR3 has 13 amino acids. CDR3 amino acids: CASSQDGGDTQYF. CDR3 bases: TGTGCCAGCAGCCAAGATGGGGGAGATACGCAGTATTTT.

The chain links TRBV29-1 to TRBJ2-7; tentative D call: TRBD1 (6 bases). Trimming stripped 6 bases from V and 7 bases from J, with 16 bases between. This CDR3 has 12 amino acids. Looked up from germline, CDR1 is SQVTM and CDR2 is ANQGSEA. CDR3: CSVLPGHQEQYF. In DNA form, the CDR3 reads TGCAGCGTGCTACCGGGACACCAAGAGCAGTACTTC.

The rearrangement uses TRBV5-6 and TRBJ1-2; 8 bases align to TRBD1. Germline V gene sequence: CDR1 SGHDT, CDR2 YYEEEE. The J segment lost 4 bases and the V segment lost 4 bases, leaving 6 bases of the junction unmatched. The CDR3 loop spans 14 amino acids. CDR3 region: CASSQDRATYGYTF. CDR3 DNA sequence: TGTGCCAGCAGCCAGGACAGGGCAACCTATGGCTACACCTTC. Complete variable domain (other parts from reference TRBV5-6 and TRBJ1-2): DAGVTQSPTHLIKTRGQQVTLRCSPKSGHDTVSWYQQALGQGPQFIFQYYEEEERQRGNFPDRFSGHQFPNYSSELNVNALLLGDSALYLCASSQDRATYGYTFGSGTRLTVV.

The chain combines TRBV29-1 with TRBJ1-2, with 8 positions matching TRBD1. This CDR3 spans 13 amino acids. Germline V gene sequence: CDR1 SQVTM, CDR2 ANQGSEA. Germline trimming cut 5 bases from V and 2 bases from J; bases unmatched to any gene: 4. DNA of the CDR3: TGCAGCGTTCGTGGGACAGGAAACTATGGCTACACCTTC. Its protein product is CSVRGTGNYGYTF.

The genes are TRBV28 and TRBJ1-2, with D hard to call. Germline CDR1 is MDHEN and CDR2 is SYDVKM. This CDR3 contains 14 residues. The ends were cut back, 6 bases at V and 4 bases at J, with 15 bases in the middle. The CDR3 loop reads CASRTGAGSYGYTF. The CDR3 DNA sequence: TGTGCCAGCAGAACTGGTGCGGGTAGCTATGGCTACACCTTC.

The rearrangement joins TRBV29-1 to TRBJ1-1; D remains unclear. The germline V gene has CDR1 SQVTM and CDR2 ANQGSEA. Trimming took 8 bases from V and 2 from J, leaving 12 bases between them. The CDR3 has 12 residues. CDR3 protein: CSHHRRNTEAFF. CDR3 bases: TGCAGCCACCATCGGAGAAACACTGAAGCTTTCTTT.

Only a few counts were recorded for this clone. CDR3 DNA: TGCAGCGTTGAGGGTGGAAACACCATATATTTT. The encoded protein is CSVEGGNTIYF. The chain carries TRBV29-1 and TRBJ1-3; no firm D call. CDR3 length equals 11 residues. Between the trimmed V and J ends, which lost 3 bases and 3 bases, there was a span of 3 bases. Germline assignment: CDR1 SQVTM and CDR2 ANQGSEA.

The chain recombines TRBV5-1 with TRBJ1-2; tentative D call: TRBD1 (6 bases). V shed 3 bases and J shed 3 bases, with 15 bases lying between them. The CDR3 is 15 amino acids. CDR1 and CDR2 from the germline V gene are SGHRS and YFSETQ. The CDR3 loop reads CASSYLQGRDYGYTF. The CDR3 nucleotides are TGCGCCAGCAGCTACTTACAGGGAAGGGACTATGGCTACACCTTC. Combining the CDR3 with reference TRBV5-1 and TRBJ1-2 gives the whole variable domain KAGVTQTPRYLIKTRGQQVTLSCSPISGHRSVSWYQQTPGQGLQFLFEYFSETQRNKGNFPGRFSGRQFSNSRSEMNVSTLELGDSALYLCASSYLQGRDYGYTFGSGTRLTVV.

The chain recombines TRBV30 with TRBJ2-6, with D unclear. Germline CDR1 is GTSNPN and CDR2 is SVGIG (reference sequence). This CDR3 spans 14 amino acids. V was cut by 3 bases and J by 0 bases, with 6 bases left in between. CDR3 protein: CAWRDISGANVLTF. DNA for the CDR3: TGTGCCTGGAGAGACATCTCTGGGGCCAACGTCCTGACTTTC.

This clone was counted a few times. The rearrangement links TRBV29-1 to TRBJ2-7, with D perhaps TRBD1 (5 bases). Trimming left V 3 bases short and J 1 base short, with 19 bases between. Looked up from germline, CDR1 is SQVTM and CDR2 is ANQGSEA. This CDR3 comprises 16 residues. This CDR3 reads CSVETTVGIGSYEQYF. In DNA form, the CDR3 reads TGCAGCGTTGAGACGACAGTGGGGATTGGGTCCTACGAGCAGTACTTC.

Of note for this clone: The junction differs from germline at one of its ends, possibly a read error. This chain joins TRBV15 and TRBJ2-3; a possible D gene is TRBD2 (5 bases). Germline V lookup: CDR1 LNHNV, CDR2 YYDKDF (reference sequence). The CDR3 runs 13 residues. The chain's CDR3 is CATSREGLLTQYF. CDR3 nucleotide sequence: TGTGCCACCAGCCGAGAAGGACTCTTGACGCAGTATTTT.

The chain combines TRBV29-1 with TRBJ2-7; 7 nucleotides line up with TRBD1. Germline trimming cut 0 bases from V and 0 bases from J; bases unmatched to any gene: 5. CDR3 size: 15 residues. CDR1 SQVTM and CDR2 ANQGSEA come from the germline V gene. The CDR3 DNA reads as TGCAGCGTTGAAGACTCGACAGGGAGCTCCTACGAGCAGTACTTC. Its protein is CSVEDSTGSSYEQYF.

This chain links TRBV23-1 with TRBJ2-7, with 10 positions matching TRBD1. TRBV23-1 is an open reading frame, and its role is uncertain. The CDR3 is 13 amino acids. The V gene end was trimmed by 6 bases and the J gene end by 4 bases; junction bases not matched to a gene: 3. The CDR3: CASSPGQGYEQYF. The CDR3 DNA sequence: TGCGCCAGCAGCCCGGGACAGGGGTACGAGCAGTACTTC.

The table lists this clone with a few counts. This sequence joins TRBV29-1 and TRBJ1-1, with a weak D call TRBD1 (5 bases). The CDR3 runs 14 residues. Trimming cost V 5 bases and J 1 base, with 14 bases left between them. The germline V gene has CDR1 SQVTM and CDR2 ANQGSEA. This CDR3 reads CSVLRDRTNTEAFF. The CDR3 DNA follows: TGCAGCGTTCTCCGGGACCGAACGAACACTGAAGCTTTCTTT.

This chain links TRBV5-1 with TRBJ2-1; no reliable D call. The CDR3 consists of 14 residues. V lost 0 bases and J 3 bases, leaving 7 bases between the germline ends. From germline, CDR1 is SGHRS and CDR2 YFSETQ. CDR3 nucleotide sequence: TGCGCCAGCAGCTTGGCTAGTCTCTACAATGAGCAGTTCTTC. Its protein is CASSLASLYNEQFF.

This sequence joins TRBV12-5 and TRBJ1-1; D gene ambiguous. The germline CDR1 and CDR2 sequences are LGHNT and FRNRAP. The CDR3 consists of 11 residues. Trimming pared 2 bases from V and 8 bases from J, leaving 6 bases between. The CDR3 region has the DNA TGTGCTAGTGGTTTGAACGTCGAAGCTTTCTTT. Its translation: CASGLNVEAFF.

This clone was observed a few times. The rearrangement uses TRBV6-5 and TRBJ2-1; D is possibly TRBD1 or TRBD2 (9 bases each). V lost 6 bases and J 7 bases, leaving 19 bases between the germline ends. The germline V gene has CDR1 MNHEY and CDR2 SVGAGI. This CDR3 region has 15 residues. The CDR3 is CASSLAGQGGNEQFF. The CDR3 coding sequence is TGTGCCAGCAGCCTAGCGGGACAGGGCGGAAATGAGCAGTTCTTC.

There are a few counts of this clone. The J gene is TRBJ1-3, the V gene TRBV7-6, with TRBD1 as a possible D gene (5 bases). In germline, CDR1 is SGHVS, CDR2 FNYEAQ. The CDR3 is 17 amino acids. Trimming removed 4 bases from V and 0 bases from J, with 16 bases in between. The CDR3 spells CASSYTLGGVSGNTIYF. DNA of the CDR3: TGTGCCAGCAGCTATACCCTCGGGGGTGTCTCTGGAAACACCATATATTTT.

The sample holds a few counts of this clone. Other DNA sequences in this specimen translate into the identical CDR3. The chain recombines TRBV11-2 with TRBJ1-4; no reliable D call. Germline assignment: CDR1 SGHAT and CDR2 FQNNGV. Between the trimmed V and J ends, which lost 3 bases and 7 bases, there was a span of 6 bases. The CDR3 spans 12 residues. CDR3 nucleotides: TGTGCCAGCAGCTTGGCAGGTGAAAAACTGTTTTTT. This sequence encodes CASSLAGEKLFF.

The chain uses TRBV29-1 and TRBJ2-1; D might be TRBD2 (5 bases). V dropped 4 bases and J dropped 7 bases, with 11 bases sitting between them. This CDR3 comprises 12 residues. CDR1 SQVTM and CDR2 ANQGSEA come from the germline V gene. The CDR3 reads CSVVRGRNEQFF. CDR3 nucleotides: TGCAGCGTTGTACGAGGGCGGAATGAGCAGTTCTTC.

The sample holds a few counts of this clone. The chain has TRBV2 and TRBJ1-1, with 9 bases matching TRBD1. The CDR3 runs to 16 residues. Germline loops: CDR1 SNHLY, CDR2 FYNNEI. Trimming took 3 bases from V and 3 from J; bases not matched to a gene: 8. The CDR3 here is CASSDRGQGSDTEAFF. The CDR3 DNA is TGTGCCAGCAGTGACCGGGGACAGGGATCGGACACTGAAGCTTTCTTT.

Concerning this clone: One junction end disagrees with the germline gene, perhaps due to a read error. The CDR3 sequence is CASSPTLGVWEVF. CDR3 nucleotides: TGTGCCAGCAGTCCCACGCTAGGGGTCTGGGAGGTCTTC. The chain is built from TRBV27 and TRBJ2-1; D may be TRBD2 (6 bases). Germline V gene lookup returns CDR1 MNHEY and CDR2 SMNVEV (reference sequence). This CDR3 has 13 residues.

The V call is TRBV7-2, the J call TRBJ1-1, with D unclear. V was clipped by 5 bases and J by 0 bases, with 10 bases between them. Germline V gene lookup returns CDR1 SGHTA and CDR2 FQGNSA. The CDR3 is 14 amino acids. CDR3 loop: CASSPIPLNTEAFF. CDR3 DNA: TGTGCCAGCAGCCCTATCCCGCTGAACACTGAAGCTTTCTTT.

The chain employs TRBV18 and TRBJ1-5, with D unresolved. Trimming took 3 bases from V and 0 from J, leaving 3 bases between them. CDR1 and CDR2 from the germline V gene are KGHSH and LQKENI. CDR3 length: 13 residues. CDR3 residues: CASSPHSNQPQHF. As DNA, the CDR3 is TGTGCCAGCTCACCTCATAGCAATCAGCCCCAGCATTTT.